This T cell receptor (beta chain) emerged from a study of blood T cells in healthy people across ages. With a J-beta primer mix and a sample-barcoded 5' primer, a second PCR ran about 7 to 12 cycles. MiXCR, applied by TCRdb to the 5' RACE reads, yields one record per CDR3 protein. The data contain 750,000 to 950,000 distinct CDR3 sequences, about 53% of them singletons. The CDR3 consists of 15 residues. V lost 4 bases to trimming and J lost 6 bases, with 18 bases between them. Per germline, CDR1 SEHNR and CDR2 FQNEAQ (reference sequence). This sequence originates from an elderly man in good health. The chain recombines TRBV7-9 with TRBJ1-2, with D tentatively TRBD1 (6 bases). Sequenced sample: blood. CDR3 DNA sequence: TGTGCCAGCAGCTCCCCAACGGGGACAAATGATGGCTACACCTTC. Protein product: CASSSPTGTNDGYTF. The full variable domain, with the rest looked up from reference TRBV7-9 and TRBJ1-2, is DTGVSQNPRHKITKRGQNVTFRCDPISEHNRLYWYRQTLGQGPEFLTYFQNEAQLEKSRLLSDRFSAERPKGSFSTLEIQRTEQGDSAMYLCASSSPTGTNDGYTFGSGTRLTVV.